These 23 T cell receptor beta chains share one sample of origin, sequenced in a study of CD8 T cells in ankylosing spondylitis. TCRdb re-analysed the 5' RACE reads in MiXCR, keeping a single row per CDR3 protein. The sample contains around 340,000 distinct CDR3 sequences, 20% to 25% of which appear only once. The sample was blood, either unsorted or a sorted T cell fraction (not recorded which). The receptors derive from a male donor with ankylosing spondylitis or in good health (not recorded which).

The chain couples TRBV28 to TRBJ2-7; tentative D call: TRBD1 (5 bases). The ends were cut back, 3 bases at V and 6 bases at J, with 15 bases in the middle. This CDR3 spans 14 amino acids. Germline values: CDR1 MDHEN, CDR2 SYDVKM. The CDR3 here is CASSFRGASSEQYF. The CDR3 DNA is TGTGCCAGCAGTTTTCGTGGGGCGAGCAGCGAGCAGTACTTC.

This chain links TRBV15 with TRBJ2-1, with 12 bases that match TRBD2. Per the germline V gene, CDR1 is LNHNV and CDR2 is YYDKDF (reference sequence). The CDR3 has 17 amino acids. Trimming took 3 bases from V and 2 from J; bases not matched to a gene: 5. The CDR3 is CATSSGLAGTAYNEQFF. Written as DNA, the CDR3 is TGTGCCACCAGCAGTGGACTAGCGGGGACTGCCTACAATGAGCAGTTCTTC. The entire variable domain, with the rest obtained from reference TRBV15 and TRBJ2-1, is as follows: DAMVIQNPRYQVTQFGKPVTLSCSQTLNHNVMYWYQQKSSQAPKLLFHYYDKDFNNEADTPDNFQSRRPNTSFCFLDIRSPGLGDTAMYLCATSSGLAGTAYNEQFFGPGTRLTVL.

Only a few counts were recorded for this clonotype. This sequence joins TRBV7-9 and TRBJ2-3; 7 nucleotides align to TRBD2. The V segment lost 5 bases and the J segment 5 bases; nucleotides outside the gene matches: 13. CDR3 length equals 16 residues. Germline V gives CDR1 SEHNR, CDR2 FQNEAQ (reference sequence). This CDR3 is CASSVPERGEKDTQYF. The CDR3 DNA follows: TGTGCCAGCAGCGTGCCCGAGCGGGGTGAGAAAGATACGCAGTATTTT.

This clonotype has only a few counts. V gene TRBV10-3 combines with J gene TRBJ2-1; 8 bases line up with TRBD1. Germline V gene lookup returns CDR1 ENHRY and CDR2 SYGVKD. With V trimmed by 0 bases and J by 7 bases, 8 bases remained unmatched. There are 16 residues in the CDR3. The CDR3 loop is CAISESWQGAENEQFF. The DNA for the CDR3 is TGTGCCATCAGTGAGTCGTGGCAGGGGGCAGAAAATGAGCAGTTCTTC.

A few counts support this clonotype. The V call is TRBV7-2, the J call TRBJ1-6; no clear D. The length of the CDR3 is 13 residues. Per the germline V gene, CDR1 is SGHTA and CDR2 is FQGNSA. Trimming took 1 base from V and 10 from J, leaving 8 bases between them. The DNA of the CDR3 is TGTGCCAGCAGCTTAGTCCTGGGGTCACCCCTCCACTTT. Translation: CASSLVLGSPLHF.

This clonotype showed up just a few times. The gene calls are TRBV4-1 and TRBJ2-2; 7 bases align to TRBD2. Trimming at V came to 4 bases and at J to 5 bases, leaving 10 bases not matched to a gene. The CDR3 runs 16 residues. CDR1 MGHRA and CDR2 YSYEKL come from the germline V gene. Here the CDR3 DNA reads TGCGCCAGCAGCCTAGGGGCTAGCGGTATTACCGGGGAGCTGTTTTTT. This gives the protein CASSLGASGITGELFF.

CDR3 DNA sequence: TGTGCCAGTACTCGACAGGGGGCGAGAAATTCACCCCTCCACTTT. This gives the protein CASTRQGARNSPLHF. The rearrangement uses TRBV19 and TRBJ1-6; TRBD1 aligns across 10 bases. Germline V gene sequence: CDR1 LNHDA, CDR2 SQIVND (reference sequence). Germline trimming cut 7 bases from V and 7 bases from J; bases unmatched to any gene: 7. CDR3 length: 15 amino acids. Looking up the rest from reference TRBV19 and TRBJ1-6 gives the full variable domain: DGGITQSPKYLFRKEGQNVTLSCEQNLNHDAMYWYRQDPGQGLRLIYYSQIVNDFQKGDIAEGYSVSREKKESFPLTVTSAQKNPTAFYLCASTRQGARNSPLHFGNGTRLTVT.

This clonotype was picked up a small number of times. The rearrangement uses TRBV12-3 or TRBV12-4 and TRBJ2-3; D may correspond to TRBD1 or TRBD2 (6 bases each). CDR3 size: 16 residues. Trimming left V 2 bases short and J 2 bases short, with 14 bases between. CDR3 protein: CASSLKGGQATDTQYF. As DNA, the CDR3 is TGTGCCAGCAGTTTAAAGGGGGGTCAGGCCACAGATACGCAGTATTTT.

The genes are TRBV4-1 and TRBJ1-4; TRBD1 aligns across 9 bases. Germline CDR1 MGHRA, CDR2 YSYEKL. The V segment lost 0 bases and the J segment 5 bases; nucleotides outside the gene matches: 4. The CDR3 is 16 amino acids. In nucleotides, the CDR3 is TGCGCCAGCAGCCAAGATCCGGGACAGGGAAATGAAAAACTGTTTTTT. It codes for CASSQDPGQGNEKLFF.

Notes on this clonotype: One junction end does not reproduce the germline sequence, and a read error may be involved. The chain is built from TRBV7-9 and TRBJ2-1; 7 bases are a match to TRBD2. This CDR3 region has 15 residues. Looked up from germline, CDR1 is SEHNR and CDR2 is FQNEAQ (reference sequence). This CDR3 reads CASRLALAGEGEQFF. The CDR3, as DNA: TGTGCCAGCAGGTTAGCTTTGGCGGGGGAAGGAGAGCAGTTCTTC. Complete variable domain (other parts from reference TRBV7-9 and TRBJ2-1): DTGVSQNPRHKITKRGQNVTFRCDPISEHNRLYWYRQTLGQGPEFLTYFQNEAQLEKSRLLSDRFSAERPKGSFSTLEIQRTEQGDSAMYLCASRLALAGEGEQFFGPGTRLTVL.

In its sample, this clonotype was seen a few times. The rearrangement joins TRBV28 to TRBJ1-2, with TRBD1 matching over 10 bases. The junction had 9 bases not matched to a gene; V was cut back by 4 bases and J by 4 bases. This CDR3 is 16 amino acids long. Per the germline V gene, CDR1 is MDHEN and CDR2 is SYDVKM. The CDR3 protein is CASSWDRGTGVYGYTF. CDR3 nucleotides: TGTGCCAGCAGTTGGGACCGCGGGACAGGGGTCTATGGCTACACCTTC.

CDR3 sequence: CAASQAGPYEQYF. The CDR3 region has the DNA TGTGCCGCCTCCCAAGCGGGACCCTACGAGCAGTACTTC. The rearrangement uses TRBV28 and TRBJ2-7, with 7 bases identical to TRBD2. This CDR3 spans 13 amino acids. V was clipped by 11 bases and J by 2 bases; unmatched bases: 9. Germline loops: CDR1 MDHEN, CDR2 SYDVKM.

Points on this clonotype: The junction does not match germline at one end; this may be a read error. The chain uses TRBV4-1 and TRBJ2-2; D unclear. Germline-derived CDR1 and CDR2 are MGHRA and YSYEKL. CDR3 length: 14 residues. The CDR3 region has the DNA TGCGCCAGCAGCTACTCCAACAACAACGGGGAGCTGTTTTTT. It specifies CASSYSNNNGELFF.

The gene calls are TRBV3-1 and TRBJ2-1; TRBD1 aligns across 9 bases. In germline, CDR1 is LGHDT, CDR2 YNNKEL (reference sequence). The V and J ends lost 1 base and 7 bases, in that order; junction bases with no gene match: 2. The CDR3 extends over 14 amino acids. CDR3: CASSQGDRENEQFF. DNA of the CDR3: TGTGCCAGCAGCCAAGGGGACAGGGAGAATGAGCAGTTCTTC.

The rearrangement joins TRBV9 to TRBJ2-1; D uncertain. V lost 2 bases and J 3 bases, leaving 6 bases between the germline ends. This CDR3 region has 13 residues. Germline V gene lookup returns CDR1 SGDLS and CDR2 YYNGEE. DNA for the CDR3: TGTGCCAGCAGCGTTACAGACTACAATGAGCAGTTCTTC. It is translated as CASSVTDYNEQFF.

This chain links TRBV4-1 with TRBJ2-3, with 8 bases lining up with TRBD2. Trimming at V came to 3 bases and at J to 5 bases, leaving 13 bases not matched to a gene. The CDR3 is 17 residues long. From germline, CDR1 is MGHRA and CDR2 YSYEKL. CDR3 nucleotide sequence: TGCGCCAGCAGCCAGGGCTCACTCCGGGGGGGCCTAGATACGCAGTATTTT. This codes for CASSQGSLRGGLDTQYF.

As to this clonotype: The junction does not match germline at one end; this may be a read error. The chain carries TRBV6-1 and TRBJ2-1; unclear D gene. Per the germline V gene, CDR1 is MNHNS and CDR2 is SASEGT. This CDR3 has 15 residues. CDR3 nucleotides: TGTGCCAGCAGCGAAGCTCGAGAATCCACAATTGAGCAGTTCTTC. It yields the protein CASSEARESTIEQFF.

This chain links TRBV29-1 with TRBJ2-7; perhaps D is TRBD1 or TRBD2 (5 bases each). The germline V gene encodes CDR1 SQVTM and CDR2 ANQGSEA. V lost 7 bases to trimming and J lost 4 bases, with 14 bases between them. The CDR3 has 12 residues. The CDR3 nucleotides are TGCAGCGCCAGGGAGAGGGCTTACGAGCAGTACTTC. It translates to CSARERAYEQYF.

This clonotype was seen a handful of times. The chain joins TRBV28 to TRBJ2-5, with 7 bases fitting TRBD1. J lost 2 bases, V lost 10 bases, and 13 bases had no gene match. The CDR3 has 15 residues. Germline values: CDR1 MDHEN, CDR2 SYDVKM. The CDR3, as DNA: TGTGCCATCAATGTAGGGGGCCTGAGGCAAGAGACCCAGTACTTC. Amino acids: CAINVGGLRQETQYF.

The genes are TRBV11-2 and TRBJ2-5, with 7 bases fitting TRBD2. The CDR3 has 14 amino acids. Germline V gene data show CDR1 as SGHAT and CDR2 as FQNNGV. V lost 1 base to trimming and J lost 5 bases; unmatched junction nucleotides: 4. The CDR3 DNA reads as TGTGCCAGCAGCTTAGGCGCGGGGGTGGAGACCCAGTACTTC. This encodes CASSLGAGVETQYF.

This sequence joins TRBV11-2 and TRBJ2-7; D not certain. Deletions cut 5 bases from V and 6 bases from J, with 5 bases between. The CDR3 runs 10 residues. CDR1 and CDR2 (germline): SGHAT, FQNNGV. Written as DNA, the CDR3 is TGTGCCAGCAGCCTAACCGAGCAGTACTTC. Translating it yields CASSLTEQYF.

The chain links TRBV4-1 to TRBJ2-7, with 8 bases matching TRBD1. CDR1 is MGHRA and CDR2 is YSYEKL in the germline V gene. This CDR3 has 14 residues. J was trimmed by 3 bases and V by 5 bases; bases with no gene match: 6. DNA for the CDR3: TGCGCCAGCAGCGAGGGACAGGACCTCTACGAGCAGTACTTC. This gives the protein CASSEGQDLYEQYF.

This chain connects TRBV20-1 to TRBJ2-2, with D possibly matching TRBD1 (6 bases). Between the trimmed V and J ends, which lost 6 bases and 5 bases, there was a span of 13 bases. Germline-derived CDR1 and CDR2 are DFQATT and SNEGSKA (reference sequence). The CDR3 spans 13 residues. This CDR3 reads CSAHRVLTGELFF. The CDR3 region has the DNA TGCAGTGCCCACAGGGTACTTACCGGGGAGCTGTTTTTT.